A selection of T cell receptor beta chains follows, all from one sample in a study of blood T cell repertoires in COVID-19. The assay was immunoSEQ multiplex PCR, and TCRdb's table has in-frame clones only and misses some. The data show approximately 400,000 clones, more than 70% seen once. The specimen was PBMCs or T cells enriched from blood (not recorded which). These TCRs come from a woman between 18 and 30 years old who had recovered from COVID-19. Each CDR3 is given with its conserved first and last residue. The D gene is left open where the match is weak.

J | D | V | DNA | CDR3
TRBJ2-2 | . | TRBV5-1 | TGCGCCAGCAGCGCGGGGGCGTCCGGGGAGCTGTTTTTT | CASSAGASGELFF
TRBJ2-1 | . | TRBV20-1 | TGCAGCGCTAGTTCAAACGGGGGACTTTACAATGAGCAGTTCTTC | CSASSNGGLYNEQFF
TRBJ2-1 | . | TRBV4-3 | TGCGCCAGCAGCCAATCCGGCGGGCCCAATGAGCAGTTCTTC | CASSQSGGPNEQFF
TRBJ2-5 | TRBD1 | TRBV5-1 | TGCGCCAGCAGCTTGGGGATAAGACAGGGAAGGCGAGAGACCCAGTACTTC | CASSLGIRQGRRETQYF
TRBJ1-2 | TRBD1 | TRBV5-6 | TGTGCCAGCAGCTCGGACAGGTCCTACTATGGCTACACCTTC | CASSSDRSYYGYTF
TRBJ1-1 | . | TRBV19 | TGTGCCAGTAGTATGGGGGGGCGGAACACTGAAGCTTTCTTT | CASSMGGRNTEAFF
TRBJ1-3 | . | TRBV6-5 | TGTGCCAGCAGTTACTCGGGGGGGTACTCTGGAAACACCATATATTTT | CASSYSGGYSGNTIYF
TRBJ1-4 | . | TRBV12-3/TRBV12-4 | TGTGCCAGCAGTTTATTTGAGGAAAAACTGTTTTTT | CASSLFEEKLFF
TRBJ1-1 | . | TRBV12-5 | TGTGCTAGTGGCCTCCGGGAGAACACTGAAGCTTTCTTT | CASGLRENTEAFF
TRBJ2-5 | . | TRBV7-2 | TGTGCCAGCAGCCCACCCAACAGGGAAGGGGAGACCCAGTACTTC | CASSPPNREGETQYF
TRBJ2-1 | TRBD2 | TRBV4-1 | TGCGCCAGCAGCAGAAGCGGGGGATATTACAATGAGCAGTTCTTC | CASSRSGGYYNEQFF
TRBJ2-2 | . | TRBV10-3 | TGTGCCATCAGTGAGTCACCGGGCACCGGGGAGCTGTTTTTT | CAISESPGTGELFF
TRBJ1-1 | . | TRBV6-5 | TGTGCCAGCACCTACGGCGGGGTGAACACTGAAGCTTTCTTT | CASTYGGVNTEAFF
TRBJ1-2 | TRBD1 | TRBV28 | TGTGCCAGCAGTTGGACAGGTCCTGGCTACACCTTC | CASSWTGPGYTF
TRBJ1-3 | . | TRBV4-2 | TGTGCCAGCAGCCAAGAAGGGGGTTACTCTGGAAACACCATATATTTT | CASSQEGGYSGNTIYF
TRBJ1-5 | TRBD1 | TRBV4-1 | TGCGCCAGCAGCCAACCATGGACAGGGGGCTTAGAGCCCCAGCATTTT | CASSQPWTGGLEPQHF
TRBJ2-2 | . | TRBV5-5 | TGTGCCAGCAGCTGGGAACAGGGGAACACCGGGGAGCTGTTTTTT | CASSWEQGNTGELFF